One sample yielded the 30 T cell receptor beta chains listed below, sequenced in a study of response to subunit inactivated influenza vaccine. Each CDR3 protein is one row after TCRdb ran MiXCR on the RT-PCR reads. The sample holds 700,000 to 900,000 distinct CDR3 sequences; about 20% are singletons and the top ten take roughly a tenth. The material sequenced was PBMCs from blood, taken 5 days after vaccination. The receptor source for this set is a man between 50 and 59 years old who received an inactivated influenza vaccine.

The gene calls are TRBV7-6 and TRBJ2-2, with 8 positions matching TRBD1. The CDR3 is 17 residues long. Germline trimming cut 2 bases from V and 5 bases from J; bases unmatched to any gene: 10. The V gene's germline CDR1 is SGHVS and CDR2 FNYEAQ. CDR3 amino acids: CASSLTMGQAGTGELFF. The CDR3 nucleotides read TGTGCCAGCAGCTTAACCATGGGACAGGCGGGGACCGGGGAGCTGTTTTTT.

The chain couples TRBV27 to TRBJ2-4, with 15 bases matching TRBD2. The CDR3 spans 21 residues. Germline trimming cut 6 bases from V and 3 bases from J; bases unmatched to any gene: 18. CDR1 is MNHEY and CDR2 is SMNVEV in the germline V gene (reference sequence). CDR3 loop: CASSSSTRTSGRVGGKNIQYF. Written as DNA, the CDR3 is TGTGCCAGCAGCTCATCGACTCGGACTAGCGGGAGGGTTGGGGGCAAAAACATTCAGTACTTC.

This clonotype has only a few counts. V and J are TRBV5-1 and TRBJ2-1; 8 bases are shared with TRBD2. The V gene end was trimmed by 4 bases and the J gene end by 1 base; junction bases not matched to a gene: 7. The CDR3 length is 16 residues. Germline V gene sequence: CDR1 SGHRS, CDR2 YFSETQ. CDR3 residues: CASSPGAGESYNEQFF. The CDR3 DNA reads as TGCGCCAGCAGCCCAGGAGCGGGAGAATCCTACAATGAGCAGTTCTTC.

This clonotype showed up just a few times. The rearrangement uses TRBV29-1 and TRBJ2-3; no clear D gene. With 4 bases removed from V and 2 bases from J, the gap between germline ends came to 19 bases. The CDR3 covers 16 residues. The V gene's germline CDR1 is SQVTM and CDR2 ANQGSEA. The CDR3 coding sequence is TGCAGCGTTGGTCCCCTTCGGAGAGAGTCCACAGATACGCAGTATTTT. This sequence encodes CSVGPLRRESTDTQYF.

CDR3 residues: CSAKRGDGTDTQYF. The CDR3 DNA sequence: TGCAGTGCTAAGCGGGGGGACGGGACAGATACGCAGTATTTT. V gene TRBV20-1 combines with J gene TRBJ2-3, with 9 bases matching TRBD2. The CDR3 is 14 residues long. CDR1 and CDR2 (germline): DFQATT, SNEGSKA (reference sequence). V was pared by 4 bases and J by 3 bases, with 5 bases of the junction left unmatched.

The chain recombines TRBV5-1 with TRBJ2-5; 7 nucleotides line up with TRBD1. There are 14 residues in the CDR3. Germline CDR1 SGHRS, CDR2 YFSETQ. The V gene end was trimmed by 6 bases and the J gene end by 3 bases; junction bases not matched to a gene: 8. CDR3 residues: CASTTGTAKETQYF. DNA of the CDR3: TGCGCCAGCACCACCGGGACAGCAAAAGAGACCCAGTACTTC.

The chain carries TRBV5-6 and TRBJ2-1, with a tentative D call TRBD1 (6 bases). Germline lookup yields CDR1 SGHDT and CDR2 YYEEEE. This CDR3 spans 17 amino acids. V gave up 4 bases and J gave up 1 base, with 18 bases separating them. CDR3 sequence reads: CASSPGTYKNSYNEQFF. The CDR3, as DNA: TGTGCCAGCAGCCCCGGGACATATAAAAATTCCTACAATGAGCAGTTCTTC.

The chain uses TRBV6-2 or TRBV6-3 and TRBJ2-7; D not resolved. V lost 0 bases and J 3 bases, leaving 9 bases between the germline ends. This CDR3 spans 14 amino acids. Germline assignment: CDR1 MNHEY and CDR2 SVGEGT. The CDR3 here is CASSYSPVYYEQYF. The CDR3 DNA reads TGTGCCAGCAGTTACTCGCCAGTTTACTACGAGCAGTACTTC.

The DNA of the CDR3 is TGTGCCAGCAGCTGGCGGGGGACTTACAATGAGCAGTTCTTC. Protein sequence: CASSWRGTYNEQFF. This chain uses TRBV7-2 with TRBJ2-1; TRBD2 agrees at 7 bases. Germline V gives CDR1 SGHTA, CDR2 FQGNSA. Losses at the gene ends were 4 bases for V and 4 bases for J; bases not matched to a gene: 4. The CDR3 is 14 amino acids. Looking up the rest from reference TRBV7-2 and TRBJ2-1 gives the full variable domain: GAGVSQSPSNKVTEKGKDVELRCDPISGHTALYWYRQSLGQGLEFLIYFQGNSAPDKSGLPSDRFSAERTGGSVSTLTIQRTQQEDSAVYLCASSWRGTYNEQFFGPGTRLTVL.

The genes are TRBV28 and TRBJ2-3; tentative D call: TRBD1 (5 bases). The CDR3 runs 17 residues. The germline gives CDR1 MDHEN, CDR2 SYDVKM. The V end lost 1 base, the J end lost 2 bases, and 16 bases lay between the germline ends. The CDR3 loop is CASSLLTVAAHTDTQYF. The CDR3 bases are TGTGCCAGCAGTTTATTGACAGTTGCTGCCCACACAGATACGCAGTATTTT. The full variable domain, completed using reference TRBV28 and TRBJ2-3, is DVKVTQSSRYLVKRTGEKVFLECVQDMDHENMFWYRQDPGLGLRLIYFSYDVKMKEKGDIPEGYSVSREKKERFSLILESASTNQTSMYLCASSLLTVAAHTDTQYFGPGTRLTVL.

In its sample, this clonotype was seen a few times. The chain carries TRBV6-5 and TRBJ2-5, with D perhaps TRBD1 or TRBD2 (5 bases each). V lost 2 bases and J 0 bases, leaving 13 bases between the germline ends. Germline lookup yields CDR1 MNHEY and CDR2 SVGAGI. This CDR3 has 16 amino acids. CDR3: CASSYGGRMYQETQYF. DNA for the CDR3: TGTGCCAGCAGTTACGGGGGACGGATGTACCAAGAGACCCAGTACTTC.

There are a few counts of this clonotype. The chain combines TRBV28 with TRBJ2-1; 7 positions agree with TRBD2. The CDR3 is 15 residues long. V lost 5 bases and J lost 0; bases outside the gene matches: 4. CDR1 is MDHEN, CDR2 SYDVKM, per germline. CDR3 in amino acids: CASSGGGSSYNEQFF. The CDR3 bases are TGTGCCAGCAGTGGGGGGGGGAGCTCCTACAATGAGCAGTTCTTC.

This clonotype was observed a handful of times. The J gene is TRBJ2-1, the V gene TRBV4-3; D is perhaps TRBD2 (6 bases). Trimming took 0 bases from V and 0 from J, leaving 15 bases between them. From germline, CDR1 is LGHNA and CDR2 YSLEER. CDR3 size: 18 residues. This chain's CDR3 is CASSQEGRAGSSYNEQFF. In DNA form, the CDR3 reads TGCGCCAGCAGCCAAGAGGGTAGGGCCGGGAGCTCCTACAATGAGCAGTTCTTC.

The V call is TRBV11-2, the J call TRBJ2-3; perhaps TRBD2 as D (7 bases). Germline CDR1 is SGHAT and CDR2 is FQNNGV. This CDR3 contains 15 residues. V lost 8 bases to trimming and J lost 9 bases, with 24 bases between them. The CDR3 loop is CASRSGGGSPGTQYF. Here the CDR3 DNA reads TGTGCCAGCCGGTCTGGCGGGGGCTCACCGGGCACGCAGTATTTT.

The rearrangement uses TRBV12-3 or TRBV12-4 and TRBJ2-3; no reliable D call. The ends were cut back, 5 bases at V and 4 bases at J, with 10 bases in the middle. This CDR3 is built from 13 residues. The CDR3 DNA sequence: TGTGCCAGCAGTAGTACGGTGGCAGATACGCAGTATTTT. This gives the protein CASSSTVADTQYF.

V gene TRBV4-3 combines with J gene TRBJ2-1; TRBD1 matches at 11 bases. CDR3 length equals 13 residues. From germline, CDR1 is LGHNA and CDR2 YSLEER. V lost 8 bases and J lost 8; bases outside the gene matches: 5. The CDR3 loop is CASPGTGGDEQFF. In DNA form, the CDR3 reads TGCGCCAGCCCGGGGACAGGGGGTGATGAGCAGTTCTTC.

This clonotype was seen more than once but under ten times. The chain employs TRBV7-3 and TRBJ2-1; tentatively, D is TRBD1 or TRBD2 (5 bases each). The V and J ends lost 5 bases and 8 bases respectively, with 13 bases between them. Per the germline V gene, CDR1 is SGHTA and CDR2 is FQGTGA. There are 13 residues in the CDR3. The CDR3 DNA sequence: TGTGCCAGCAGCCCCGGGGCTCCCCATGAGCAGTTCTTC. It yields the protein CASSPGAPHEQFF. Complete variable domain (other parts from reference TRBV7-3 and TRBJ2-1): GAGVSQTPSNKVTEKGKYVELRCDPISGHTALYWYRQSLGQGPEFLIYFQGTGAADDSGLPNDRFFAVRPEGSVSTLKIQRTERGDSAVYLCASSPGAPHEQFFGPGTRLTVL.

The V call is TRBV12-3 or TRBV12-4, the J call TRBJ1-1, with D unresolved. The CDR3 is 13 residues long. The ends were cut back, 6 bases at V and 5 bases at J, with 13 bases in the middle. CDR3 residues: CASRVYGGTEAFF. In DNA, the CDR3 is TGTGCCAGCAGGGTTTACGGCGGGACTGAAGCTTTCTTT.

The chain has TRBV15 and TRBJ2-7; maybe TRBD2 (6 bases). The CDR3 spans 15 residues. V shed 0 bases and J shed 1 base, with 10 bases lying between them. Per the germline V gene, CDR1 is LNHNV and CDR2 is YYDKDF (reference sequence). The CDR3 DNA is TGTGCCACCAGCAGAGATGCGGGACGTTCCTACGAGCAGTACTTC. Translating it yields CATSRDAGRSYEQYF.

This clonotype was observed a handful of times. J is TRBJ2-2 and V is TRBV11-2; D unresolved. CDR1 and CDR2 from the germline V gene are SGHAT and FQNNGV. There are 12 residues in the CDR3. Trimming stripped 5 bases from V and 6 bases from J, with 7 bases between. This chain's CDR3 is CASSEDAGELFF. For the CDR3, the DNA is TGTGCCAGCAGCGAGGACGCCGGGGAGCTGTTTTTT.

This clonotype was recorded many times. V gene TRBV15 combines with J gene TRBJ2-5; perhaps TRBD1 as D (6 bases). This CDR3 region has 17 residues. V gave up 0 bases and J gave up 1 base, with 15 bases separating them. From germline, CDR1 is LNHNV and CDR2 YYDKDF (reference sequence). As DNA, the CDR3 is TGTGCCACCAGCAGAGATTACCCCACAGGGTCCCAAGAGACCCAGTACTTC. Translating gives CATSRDYPTGSQETQYF.

The J gene is TRBJ1-1, the V gene TRBV20-1; no definite D call. Looked up from germline, CDR1 is DFQATT and CDR2 is SNEGSKA (reference sequence). The CDR3 spans 13 residues. V lost 3 bases and J lost 4, with 12 bases in between. CDR3 residues: CSARSQISTEAFF. CDR3 coding DNA: TGCAGTGCTAGGAGTCAGATTAGCACTGAAGCTTTCTTT.

In its sample, this clonotype was seen a few times. The rearrangement uses TRBV29-1 and TRBJ2-3; D gene ambiguous. The V end was cut by 2 bases, the J end by 0 bases, with 0 bases between. Germline CDR1 reads SQVTM; CDR2 reads ANQGSEA. The CDR3 covers 11 residues. CDR3 amino acids: CSVESTDTQYF. CDR3 sequence (DNA): TGCAGCGTTGAAAGCACAGATACGCAGTATTTT.

V is TRBV3-1 and J is TRBJ1-5; 7 nucleotides align to TRBD1. The CDR3 is made up of 13 amino acids. Germline assignment: CDR1 LGHDT and CDR2 YNNKEL (reference sequence). The ends lost 6 bases at V and 7 bases at J; junction bases unmatched: 6. The CDR3 is CASSRGGGQPQHF. The CDR3 DNA reads TGTGCCAGCAGTCGAGGGGGCGGGCAGCCCCAGCATTTT.

The V gene is TRBV7-2, the J gene TRBJ2-5; unclear D gene. Deletions cut 4 bases from V and 1 base from J, with 16 bases between. CDR3 length equals 16 residues. Germline V gene sequence: CDR1 SGHTA, CDR2 FQGNSA. The CDR3 nucleotides are TGTGCCAGCAGCTCGTCCTACAGCAAACTCCAAGAGACCCAGTACTTC. This sequence encodes CASSSSYSKLQETQYF. Filled out from reference TRBV7-2 and TRBJ2-5, the complete variable domain reads GAGVSQSPSNKVTEKGKDVELRCDPISGHTALYWYRQSLGQGLEFLIYFQGNSAPDKSGLPSDRFSAERTGGSVSTLTIQRTQQEDSAVYLCASSSSYSKLQETQYFGPGTRLLVL.

The chain links TRBV7-9 to TRBJ2-7, with unresolved D. Per germline, CDR1 SEHNR and CDR2 FQNEAQ (reference sequence). Between the trimmed V and J ends, which lost 5 bases and 3 bases, there was a span of 11 bases. The CDR3 spans 13 residues. CDR3 in amino acids: CASSDGRYYEQYF. The CDR3 DNA reads as TGTGCCAGCAGCGATGGACGGTACTACGAGCAGTACTTC.

This clonotype has at least ten counts. The V and J genes are TRBV29-1 and TRBJ2-5; D gene uncertain. Looked up from germline, CDR1 is SQVTM and CDR2 is ANQGSEA. Trimming shortened V by 3 bases and J by 7 bases, and 21 bases separated the two germline ends. This CDR3 is built from 15 residues. The CDR3 here is CSVDLPSGALGTQYF. Written as DNA, the CDR3 is TGCAGCGTTGACCTGCCGTCGGGTGCCCTGGGGACCCAGTACTTC.

In this sample, this clonotype turned up a few times. The rearrangement links TRBV20-1 to TRBJ1-5; D possibly corresponds to TRBD1 (5 bases). Germline-derived CDR1 and CDR2 are DFQATT and SNEGSKA (reference sequence). Trimming took off 3 bases at V and 2 bases at J, with 8 bases between the two ends. This CDR3 has 13 residues. The DNA for the CDR3 is TGCAGTGCTAGTGGGACGGGCAATCAGCCCCAGCATTTT. Its translation is CSASGTGNQPQHF.

This clonotype was seen only a few times. The CDR3 nucleotides are TGTGCCAGCAGTTACTCCGGGACACGGAGCACAGATACGCAGTATTTT. Amino acids: CASSYSGTRSTDTQYF. This chain connects TRBV6-5 to TRBJ2-3; D possibly corresponds to TRBD1 (6 bases). Looked up from germline, CDR1 is MNHEY and CDR2 is SVGAGI. The V end lost 0 bases, the J end lost 0 bases, and 10 bases lay between the germline ends. The CDR3 extends over 16 amino acids.

The chain couples TRBV7-8 to TRBJ2-2, with D perhaps matching TRBD1 or TRBD2 (5 bases each). The length of the CDR3 is 16 residues. Germline V gives CDR1 SGHVS, CDR2 FQNEAQ. Trimming cost V 3 bases and J 6 bases, with 17 bases left between them. The CDR3 nucleotides read TGTGCCAGCAGCTTGGACACCTCGGGATTTTCCGGGGAGCTGTTTTTT. Protein product: CASSLDTSGFSGELFF.